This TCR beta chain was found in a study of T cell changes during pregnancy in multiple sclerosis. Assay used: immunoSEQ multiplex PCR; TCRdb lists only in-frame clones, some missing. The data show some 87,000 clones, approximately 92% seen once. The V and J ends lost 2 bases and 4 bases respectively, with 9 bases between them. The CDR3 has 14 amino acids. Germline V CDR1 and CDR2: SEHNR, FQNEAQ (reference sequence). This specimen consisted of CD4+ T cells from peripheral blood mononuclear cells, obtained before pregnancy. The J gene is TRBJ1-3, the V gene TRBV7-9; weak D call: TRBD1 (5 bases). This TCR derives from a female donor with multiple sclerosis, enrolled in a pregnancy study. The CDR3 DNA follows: TGTGCCAGCAGCTTAAGAAGGGGCGGAAACACCATATATTTT. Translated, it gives CASSLRRGGNTIYF.